Presented here are 10 T cell receptor beta chains from one specimen sequenced in a study of cytotoxic CD8 clonotypes in ibrutinib-treated CLL. TCRdb's copy holds only in-frame clones and misses some; the assay was immunoSEQ multiplex PCR. The sample records roughly 160,000 clones, 81% being singletons. This material consisted of PBMCs, taken after 12 months of ibrutinib treatment. These receptors originate from a human donor with chronic lymphocytic leukemia.

The gene calls are TRBV28 and TRBJ1-4; maybe TRBD1 (6 bases). Germline values: CDR1 MDHEN, CDR2 SYDVKM. Trimming took off 2 bases at V and 4 bases at J, with 14 bases between the two ends. This CDR3 is built from 16 residues. The CDR3 DNA sequence: TGTGCCAGCAGTTTAAGGCGGACAGCTATTAATGAAAAACTGTTTTTT. Amino acid sequence: CASSLRRTAINEKLFF.

The CDR3 reads CASSAKDLTDTQYF. The CDR3 nucleotides are TGTGCCAGCAGTGCAAAGGACCTCACAGATACGCAGTATTTT. V gene TRBV2 combines with J gene TRBJ2-3; unclear D gene. This CDR3 has 14 amino acids. Germline assignment: CDR1 SNHLY and CDR2 FYNNEI. Trimming shortened V by 4 bases and J by 2 bases, and 10 bases separated the two germline ends. The full variable domain, rest sourced from reference TRBV2 and TRBJ2-3, is EPEVTQTPSHQVTQMGQEVILRCVPISNHLYFYWYRQILGQKVEFLVSFYNNEISEKSEIFDDQFSVERPDGSNFTLKIRSTKLEDSAMYFCASSAKDLTDTQYFGPGTRLTVL.

The V gene is TRBV27, the J gene TRBJ1-1; no clear D gene. Trimming took 5 bases from V and 5 from J, leaving 18 bases between them. The CDR3 length is 15 residues. Germline V gives CDR1 MNHEY, CDR2 SMNVEV (reference sequence). The CDR3 is CASSLGSGWDTEAFF. The CDR3 DNA is TGTGCCAGCAGTCTCGGGTCTGGGTGGGATACTGAAGCTTTCTTT.

The V gene is TRBV4-2, the J gene TRBJ2-7, with 9 bases aligning to TRBD2. This CDR3 spans 15 amino acids. Unmatched junction bases numbered 9, after V lost 4 bases and J lost 5 bases. The germline V gene encodes CDR1 LGHNA and CDR2 YNFKEQ. CDR3 sequence (DNA): TGTGCCAGCAGCCCAAAGGGACTAGCTATCCACGAGCAGTACTTC. Translation gives CASSPKGLAIHEQYF.

J is TRBJ2-2 and V is TRBV6-5; D gene uncertain. The V gene's germline CDR1 is MNHEY and CDR2 SVGAGI. V was trimmed by 2 bases and J by 8 bases, leaving 12 bases between them. The CDR3 totals 14 residues. The CDR3 region is CASSYEYPLGELFF. CDR3 in DNA: TGTGCCAGCAGTTACGAGTACCCTCTAGGGGAGCTGTTTTTT.

This clone was recorded only once. The chain employs TRBV28 and TRBJ2-7; D is uncertain. Trimming pared 4 bases from V and 0 bases from J, leaving 16 bases between. Germline V gene sequence: CDR1 MDHEN, CDR2 SYDVKM. This CDR3 region has 16 residues. Here the CDR3 reads CASSSRGPQSSYEQYF. The DNA for the CDR3 is TGTGCCAGCAGTTCACGTGGGCCTCAGAGCTCCTACGAGCAGTACTTC. Filled out from reference TRBV28 and TRBJ2-7, the complete variable domain reads DVKVTQSSRYLVKRTGEKVFLECVQDMDHENMFWYRQDPGLGLRLIYFSYDVKMKEKGDIPEGYSVSREKKERFSLILESASTNQTSMYLCASSSRGPQSSYEQYFGPGTRLTVT.

The V gene is TRBV5-1, the J gene TRBJ2-5; unclear D gene. CDR1 SGHRS and CDR2 YFSETQ come from the germline V gene. The CDR3 contains 14 residues. Trimming took off 0 bases at V and 2 bases at J, with 8 bases between the two ends. The DNA for the CDR3 is TGCGCCAGCAGCTTGGGACGGATACAAGAGACCCAGTACTTC. Its translation: CASSLGRIQETQYF.

The chain carries TRBV7-9 and TRBJ1-1, with D unclear. There are 14 residues in the CDR3. V dropped 5 bases and J dropped 6 bases, with 16 bases sitting between them. Germline V lookup: CDR1 SEHNR, CDR2 FQNEAQ (reference sequence). CDR3 DNA sequence: TGTGCCAGCAGCAACCCGGGAAAGGACGCTGAAGCTTTCTTT. Amino acids: CASSNPGKDAEAFF.

This clone was observed a handful of times. The chain combines TRBV30 with TRBJ1-5; D perhaps matches TRBD1 (5 bases). This CDR3 is 13 amino acids long. Germline-derived CDR1 and CDR2 are GTSNPN and SVGIG (reference sequence). Trimming shortened V by 3 bases and J by 4 bases, and 10 bases separated the two germline ends. CDR3 coding DNA: TGTGCCTGGAGCGGGGGTGGGAATCAGCCCCAGCATTTT. As protein: CAWSGGGNQPQHF.

This sequence joins TRBV28 and TRBJ1-4; 7 bases are a match to TRBD1. The CDR3 contains 16 residues. Germline CDR1 and CDR2: MDHEN and SYDVKM. V shed 6 bases and J 5 bases; nucleotides not matched to a gene: 12. The CDR3 nucleotides are TGTGCCAGCAGCCCCGTCGTGGGACAGTTGAATGAAAAACTGTTTTTT. Translated: CASSPVVGQLNEKLFF.